The source of this T cell receptor (beta chain) is a study of technical replicates of blood from several donors. Libraries were prepared by immunoSEQ multiplex PCR; TCRdb keeps only in-frame clonotypes and omits some of them. The sample shows about 80,000 clones, 95% to 98% of them seen only once. Per the germline V gene, CDR1 is SNHLY and CDR2 is FYNNEI. The trim removed 10 bases at V and 3 bases at J, leaving 13 bases unmatched. This CDR3 region has 16 residues. The source is a human donor in good health. Sequenced: T cells isolated from PBMCs. The chain is built from TRBV2 and TRBJ1-2; TRBD1 matches at 11 bases. CDR3 sequence reads: CATLGQGAIIDYGYTF. The DNA for the CDR3 is TGTGCCACCTTAGGACAGGGGGCGATCATAGACTATGGCTACACCTTC.